The 18 T cell receptor beta chains below were found in one sample sequenced in a study of a mutant IDH1 vaccine in newly diagnosed glioma (dated by TCRdb to about 2021). The time point label here, explained by the study, means: week 5, during vaccination. A 20-mer mutant IDH1 peptide at 300 micrograms in Montanide made up each vaccine dose, which was injected subcutaneously together with topical imiquimod. The antigens for these receptors are not known. The library relied on the immunoSEQ multiplex PCR assay. What TCRdb holds here is the immuneACCESS table cut down to in-frame rearrangements. Part of the clones is not present; checked against another copy, under half of the missing clones reflect an unresolved V gene, and the others are unexplained. This sample holds approximately 39,000 clones; roughly 76% were observed only once. The top ten constitute 9.5% to 13% of the sample. This sample comprised PBMCs, obtained from a glioma patient whose treatment included an IDH1 peptide vaccine. These receptors came from a man aged 45 to 65 with glioma.

This clone was observed a few times. The rearrangement joins TRBV2 to TRBJ1-4, with D possibly TRBD1 on 5 matching bases. CDR3 length equals 12 residues. Germline V gene sequence: CDR1 SNHLY, CDR2 FYNNEI. Deletions cut 8 bases from V and 8 bases from J, with 12 bases between. The CDR3 DNA is TGTGCCAGCGGGGACTGGAGGGAAAAACTGTTTTTT. It encodes CASGDWREKLFF.

Only one count was recorded for this clone. J is TRBJ2-7 and V is TRBV11-3; no clear D gene. The V gene's germline CDR1 is SGHNT and CDR2 YENEEA. V lost 1 base, J lost 5 bases, and 6 bases lay in between. This CDR3 spans 12 amino acids. Here the CDR3 DNA reads TGTGCCAGCAGCTTAGTACGGGACGAGCAGTACTTC. Its protein is CASSLVRDEQYF. The variable domain in full, with the rest retrieved from reference TRBV11-3 and TRBJ2-7, is EAGVVQSPRYKIIEKKQPVAFWCNPISGHNTLYWYLQNLGQGPELLIRYENEEAVDDSQLPKDRFSAERLKGVDSTLKIQPAELGDSAVYLCASSLVRDEQYFGPGTRLTVT.

The chain is built from TRBV7-9 and TRBJ2-3; 8 bases are shared with TRBD1. Germline V gene sequence: CDR1 SEHNR, CDR2 FQNEAQ (reference sequence). There are 16 residues in the CDR3. J was trimmed by 6 bases and V by 1 base; bases with no gene match: 9. The CDR3 reads CASSLGQGLSADTQYF. The CDR3 nucleotides read TGTGCCAGCAGCTTAGGACAGGGGTTATCAGCGGATACGCAGTATTTT.

The chain has TRBV6-4 and TRBJ1-3; D unclear. The V and J ends lost 5 bases and 0 bases respectively, with 20 bases between them. Germline values: CDR1 MRHNA, CDR2 SNTAGT. The CDR3 totals 18 residues. CDR3 residues: CASSLTTPRGHSGNTIYF. The CDR3 DNA is TGTGCCAGCAGTCTGACTACTCCCCGGGGTCACTCTGGAAACACCATATATTTT.

This chain joins TRBV29-1 and TRBJ2-3, with D hard to call. Germline lookup yields CDR1 SQVTM and CDR2 ANQGSEA. V lost 4 bases and J lost 3, with 8 bases in between. The CDR3 is 12 amino acids. The CDR3 sequence is CSVAAGTDTQYF. Here the CDR3 DNA reads TGCAGCGTTGCGGCTGGAACAGATACGCAGTATTTT.

The chain carries TRBV11-3 and TRBJ1-2, with 7 positions matching TRBD1. The CDR3 runs 14 residues. V lost 6 bases and J lost 3; bases outside the gene matches: 7. Germline loops: CDR1 SGHNT, CDR2 YENEEA. CDR3 residues: CASSPSGGYYGYTF. The CDR3 DNA follows: TGTGCCAGCAGTCCCTCAGGGGGATACTATGGCTACACCTTC.

In nucleotides, the CDR3 is TGTGCCAGCAGCTCCGGGACAGGGACCGGGGAGCTGTTTTTT. It specifies CASSSGTGTGELFF. The chain couples TRBV7-2 to TRBJ2-2; 9 nucleotides agree with TRBD1. V shed 4 bases, J shed 5 bases, and the junction held 2 bases outside the gene matches. The CDR3 runs to 14 residues. CDR1 and CDR2 (germline): SGHTA, FQGNSA.

This clone was counted once. This CDR3 is CASSIDHGGRTNEKLFF. CDR3 nucleotide sequence: TGTGCCAGTAGTATAGATCACGGGGGCAGAACTAATGAAAAACTGTTTTTT. The chain uses TRBV19 and TRBJ1-4, with a weak D call TRBD1 (6 bases). This CDR3 has 17 residues. The V gene's germline CDR1 is LNHDA and CDR2 SQIVND (reference sequence). The V gene lost 0 bases and the J gene lost 1 base, with 12 bases spanning the gap. The full variable domain, completed using reference TRBV19 and TRBJ1-4, is DGGITQSPKYLFRKEGQNVTLSCEQNLNHDAMYWYRQDPGQGLRLIYYSQIVNDFQKGDIAEGYSVSREKKESFPLTVTSAQKNPTAFYLCASSIDHGGRTNEKLFFGSGTQLSVL.

V usage is TRBV5-1 and J usage is TRBJ2-3; D gene ambiguous. Trimming left V 1 base short and J 6 bases short, with 9 bases between. Germline V gene lookup returns CDR1 SGHRS and CDR2 YFSETQ. This CDR3 is built from 13 residues. The CDR3 loop is CASSLMPSDTQYF. The CDR3, as DNA: TGCGCCAGCAGCTTGATGCCAAGCGATACGCAGTATTTT.

This sequence joins TRBV27 and TRBJ2-7, with TRBD1 matching over 10 bases. J was trimmed by 1 base and V by 5 bases; bases with no gene match: 2. Germline CDR1 and CDR2: MNHEY and SMNVEV (reference sequence). This CDR3 is built from 14 residues. CDR3 sequence: CASSRTGGSYEQYF. For the CDR3, the DNA is TGTGCCAGCAGTCGGACAGGGGGGTCCTACGAGCAGTACTTC.

The chain is built from TRBV4-1 and TRBJ1-5; 7 bases map to TRBD1. V was pared by 1 base and J by 3 bases, with 9 bases of the junction left unmatched. Germline values: CDR1 MGHRA, CDR2 YSYEKL. CDR3 size: 17 residues. Here the CDR3 reads CASSQGQGVGANQPQHF. The CDR3 coding sequence is TGCGCCAGCAGCCAAGGCCAGGGGGTAGGGGCCAATCAGCCCCAGCATTTT.

This chain connects TRBV29-1 to TRBJ2-7; 8 bases align to TRBD1. The V and J ends lost 6 bases and 4 bases, in that order; junction bases with no gene match: 8. This CDR3 spans 13 amino acids. The germline V gene encodes CDR1 SQVTM and CDR2 ANQGSEA. CDR3 sequence (DNA): TGCAGCGTAAAGCGCAGGGGGCCATACGAGCAGTACTTC. Translation gives CSVKRRGPYEQYF.

The rearrangement joins TRBV7-2 to TRBJ1-2; D uncertain. V was cut by 5 bases and J by 6 bases, with 19 bases left in between. The germline V gene has CDR1 SGHTA and CDR2 FQGNSA. This CDR3 has 15 residues. The CDR3: CASSQNHGGTDGYTF. The CDR3 bases are TGTGCCAGCAGCCAAAACCATGGAGGCACGGATGGCTACACCTTC.

The CDR3 DNA reads TGTGCCAGCCTTGCATGGGAAGGGAATGCCTACGAGCAGTACTTC. Translation gives CASLAWEGNAYEQYF. V is TRBV28 and J is TRBJ2-7; D remains unclear. V lost 8 bases and J 2 bases, leaving 19 bases between the germline ends. The length of the CDR3 is 15 residues. CDR1 is MDHEN and CDR2 is SYDVKM in the germline V gene.

V and J are TRBV29-1 and TRBJ2-1, with D perhaps assigned TRBD1 or TRBD2 (5 bases each). The germline V gene has CDR1 SQVTM and CDR2 ANQGSEA. V was pared by 7 bases and J by 4 bases, with 11 bases between. CDR3 size: 12 residues. CDR3: CSAGGTYNEQFF. In DNA form, the CDR3 reads TGCAGCGCTGGGGGAACTTACAATGAGCAGTTCTTC.

This clone was recorded a few times. The chain couples TRBV27 to TRBJ2-7, with 7 nucleotides matching TRBD2. The germline V gene encodes CDR1 MNHEY and CDR2 SMNVEV (reference sequence). V shed 3 bases and J 2 bases; nucleotides not matched to a gene: 7. This CDR3 is built from 15 residues. CDR3 sequence: CASSLGLAAPYEQYF. CDR3 sequence (DNA): TGTGCCAGCAGTTTGGGCCTAGCGGCCCCCTACGAGCAGTACTTC.

The chain uses TRBV5-1 and TRBJ2-7, with 11 bases fitting TRBD2. J lost 6 bases, V lost 1 base, and 6 bases had no gene match. From germline, CDR1 is SGHRS and CDR2 YFSETQ. The CDR3 runs 15 residues. In DNA, the CDR3 is TGCGCCAGCAGCTTGAGCTTAGCGGGAGGGGGCGAGCAGTACTTC. Translated: CASSLSLAGGGEQYF.

This clone was seen only once. V is TRBV2 and J is TRBJ1-1; D is unclear. Germline V lookup: CDR1 SNHLY, CDR2 FYNNEI. Trimming removed 10 bases at V and 0 bases at J, with 12 bases between. There are 13 residues in the CDR3. In DNA form, the CDR3 reads TGTGCCACCCTAATGGGGTTGAACACTGAAGCTTTCTTT. It translates to CATLMGLNTEAFF.